This T cell receptor (beta chain) came from a study of OX40 agonist ivuxolimab in advanced cancers. Across the study: Anti-PD-1, anti-PD-L1 or anti-CTLA-4 therapy given earlier was allowed, and 30% to 45% had some.

Germline V gene lookup returns CDR1 SGHDN and CDR2 FVKESK. The CDR3 spans 14 residues. Concerning this clone itself: At one boundary the junction diverges from the germline segment, which might be a read error.

Systemic immunosuppression or autoimmune disease history was grounds to exclude patients. Blood draws occurred at baseline, cycle 4 day 1, and cycle 7 day 1. Sequencing was performed with immunoSEQ multiplex PCR; in TCRdb, only in-frame clones are kept and a portion is missing. The profile covers 100,000 to 150,000 clones, with under 95% appearing a single time and approximately 0.81% taken by the ten largest. V usage is TRBV14 and J usage is TRBJ1-1; 7 nucleotides agree with TRBD1. This TCR derives from an adult with an advanced solid tumor such as melanoma, head and neck, liver or kidney cancer. Sequencing was performed on CD4+ or CD8+ T cells sorted from blood, taken in a trial of the OX40 agonist ivuxolimab. CDR3 loop: CASSLERMPGQKLF. CDR3 sequence (DNA): TGTGCCAGCAGCCTGGAGAGAATGCCGGGACAGAAATTATTT.